This is a list of T cell receptor beta chains from one sample in a study of T cell responses to AZD1222 COVID-19 vaccine. Using immunoSEQ multiplex PCR, the repertoire was profiled, and TCRdb retains in-frame clones only, with some absent. The sample contains about 100,000 clones, about 88% of which appear only once. This specimen was peripheral blood, taken on day 0 of AZD1222 vaccination. The receptors stem from an adult in good health. CDR3s include the opening cysteine and the closing phenylalanine or tryptophan. A D gene is named only where the DNA matches it firmly. For some rows the clone size is stated as once, few or many, or as a class when expanded; others skip it.

>TRBJ1-4|once|TRBV30|.
CAWRVASTNEKLFF
TGTGCCTGGAGAGTCGCGTCAACTAATGAAAAACTGTTTTTT
>TRBJ1-1|.|TRBV7-2|TRBD1
CASSAYRGRDTEAFF
TGTGCCAGCAGCGCATACAGGGGAAGGGACACTGAAGCTTTCTTT
>TRBJ2-2|many|TRBV7-9|.
CASSLPVRAGELFF
TGTGCCAGCAGCTTACCGGTCAGGGCCGGGGAGCTGTTTTTT
>TRBJ2-2|once|TRBV4-1|.
CASSQGGELFF
TGCGCCAGCAGCCAAGGCGGGGAGCTGTTTTTT
>TRBJ2-7|.|TRBV2|.
CASSGQVYEQYF
TGTGCCAGCAGTGGACAGGTCTACGAGCAGTACTTC
>TRBJ2-1|.|TRBV4-3|TRBD2
CASSQEGLAVDNEQFF
TGCGCCAGCAGCCAAGAAGGACTAGCGGTCGACAATGAGCAGTTCTTC
>TRBJ1-1|.|TRBV30|TRBD1
CAWKTGGVNTEAFF
TGTGCCTGGAAGACAGGGGGCGTGAACACTGAAGCTTTCTTT
>TRBJ2-3|.|TRBV3-1/TRBV3-2|.
CASSQGGGSTDTQYF
TGTGCCAGCAGCCAAGGCGGCGGGAGCACAGATACGCAGTATTTT
>TRBJ1-1|once|TRBV29-1|.
CSVRAQSTEAFF
TGCAGCGTACGGGCCCAGAGCACTGAAGCTTTCTTT
>TRBJ2-5|.|TRBV10-1|TRBD1
CASGQGMTGPGWETQYF
TGCGCCAGCGGCCAGGGGATGACAGGGCCGGGATGGGAGACCCAGTACTTC
>TRBJ2-3|.|TRBV4-3|.
CASSQERVGADTQYF
TGCGCCAGCAGCCAAGAAAGGGTGGGCGCAGATACGCAGTATTTT
>TRBJ2-3|.|TRBV27|.
CASSQQALSTDTQYF
TGTGCCAGCAGTCAACAGGCCTTGAGCACAGATACGCAGTATTTT
>TRBJ2-5|.|TRBV19|.
CASSRLVGGETQYF
TGTGCCAGTAGTCGCCTGGTCGGAGGAGAGACCCAGTACTTC
>TRBJ1-1|.|TRBV5-5|.
CASSSTGHLRTTEAFF
TGTGCCAGCAGCAGCACGGGACATCTACGCACCACTGAAGCTTTCTTT
>TRBJ1-1|once|TRBV7-3|.
CASSPTSATEAFF
TGTGCCAGCAGCCCGACTTCAGCCACTGAAGCTTTCTTT
>TRBJ1-1|.|TRBV6-6|.
CASSSLVLTEAFF
TGTGCCAGCAGCTCCCTGGTATTGACTGAAGCTTTCTTT
>TRBJ2-3|.|TRBV27|.
CASSLSTGVFTDTQYF
TGTGCCAGCAGTTTATCAACGGGCGTCTTTACAGATACGCAGTATTTT
>TRBJ2-7|.|TRBV10-3|TRBD1
CAIRRDRSNHEQYF
TGTGCCATCAGGAGGGACAGGAGTAACCACGAGCAGTACTTC
>TRBJ1-2|.|TRBV12-3/TRBV12-4|.
CATQKSANYGYTF
TGTGCCACCCAAAAGTCCGCCAACTATGGCTACACCTTC
>TRBJ1-2|.|TRBV27|.
CASSPGVGYGYTF
TGTGCCAGCAGCCCCGGGGTAGGCTATGGCTACACCTTC
>TRBJ1-6|few|TRBV7-2|.
CASRRQLDSPLHF
TGTGCCAGCCGACGACAATTGGATTCACCCCTCCACTTT
>TRBJ1-6|.|TRBV6-5|.
CASSYEGPNSPLHF
TGTGCCAGCAGTTACGAAGGCCCGAATTCACCCCTCCACTTT
>TRBJ2-5|.|TRBV13|.
CASSPGGETQYF
TGTGCCAGCAGCCCCGGGGGAGAGACCCAGTACTTC
>TRBJ1-2|.|TRBV18|.
CASSPGFPDNYGYTF
TGTGCCAGCTCACCAGGGTTCCCGGATAACTATGGCTACACCTTC
>TRBJ1-1|few|TRBV24-1|.
CATPGARDTEAFF
TGTGCCACCCCCGGGGCGCGGGACACTGAAGCTTTCTTT
>TRBJ2-7|once|TRBV5-1|.
CASSPSDPREQYF
TGCGCCAGCAGCCCTAGTGATCCCCGCGAGCAGTACTTC
>TRBJ1-4|.|TRBV7-9|.
CASSSGPRSNEKLFF
TGTGCCAGCAGCTCCGGACCGAGATCTAATGAAAAACTGTTTTTT
>TRBJ2-7|.|TRBV27|.
CASSLTGPFYEQYF
TGTGCCAGCAGTTTAACAGGGCCATTCTACGAGCAGTACTTC
>TRBJ2-7|once|TRBV7-2|TRBD1
CASSVTGGGYEQYF
TGTGCCAGCAGCGTGACAGGGGGCGGCTACGAGCAGTACTTC
>TRBJ1-6|.|TRBV7-8|.
CASSLVFGQGYNSPLHF
TGTGCCAGCAGCTTAGTTTTTGGGCAGGGGTACAATTCACCCCTCCACTTT
>TRBJ2-1|.|TRBV28|.
CAPSAGYRSSYNEQFF
TGTGCCCCTTCGGCAGGGTATAGGAGCTCCTACAATGAGCAGTTCTTC
>TRBJ2-2|.|TRBV2|TRBD1
CASSWTGATGELFF
TGTGCCAGCAGCTGGACAGGGGCAACCGGGGAGCTGTTTTTT
>TRBJ2-1|.|TRBV29-1|.
CSVDVFRNEQFF
TGCAGCGTTGATGTGTTTAGGAATGAGCAGTTCTTC
>TRBJ1-2|.|TRBV18|TRBD1
CASSPGQGNYGYTF
TGTGCCAGCTCACCCGGACAGGGAAACTATGGCTACACCTTC
>TRBJ2-1|.|TRBV7-4|TRBD1
CASSRRDRYNEQFF
TGTGCCAGCAGTCGAAGGGACAGATACAATGAGCAGTTCTTC
>TRBJ2-5|once|TRBV7-6|.
CASSPLPPAGSGETQYF
TGTGCCAGCAGCCCCCTCCCCCCCGCAGGGTCGGGGGAGACCCAGTACTTC
>TRBJ2-2|.|TRBV9|.
CASSVERAANTGELFF
TGTGCCAGCAGCGTAGAACGGGCAGCGAACACCGGGGAGCTGTTTTTT
>TRBJ1-5|.|TRBV6-2/TRBV6-3|.
CASSYSNYGNQPQHF
TGTGCCAGCAGTTACTCGAACTACGGAAATCAGCCCCAGCATTTT
>TRBJ2-1|once|TRBV4-1|TRBD2
CASSQASGKVSYNEQFF
TGCGCCAGCAGCCAAGCTAGCGGGAAAGTCTCCTACAATGAGCAGTTCTTC
>TRBJ1-2|.|TRBV24-1|.
CATSDSSGEWDGYTF
TGTGCCACCAGTGATTCGTCAGGGGAGTGGGATGGCTACACCTTC
>TRBJ1-1|.|TRBV30|.
CAWSVTLGNTEAFF
TGTGCCTGGAGTGTAACCCTAGGTAACACTGAAGCTTTCTTT